The 20 T cell receptor beta chains reported below all come from one sample, sequenced in a study of OX40 agonist ivuxolimab in advanced cancers. The method behind the library was the immunoSEQ multiplex PCR assay. This is the immuneACCESS table as TCRdb keeps it, with only in-frame sequences that have V and J called. A part of the clones is gone; compared with another copy, unresolved V genes explain less than half, and the rest is unexplained. The sample table lists about 80,000 clones, around four fifths of them with a count of one. The ten largest clones represent about 0.73% of the sample. Sequenced here: CD4+ or CD8+ T cells sorted from blood, sampled in a trial of the OX40 agonist ivuxolimab. These receptors were obtained from an adult with an advanced solid tumor such as melanoma, head and neck, liver or kidney cancer.

The V gene is TRBV10-3, the J gene TRBJ2-7, with 11 bases that match TRBD2. The V gene end was trimmed by 4 bases and the J gene end by 7 bases; junction bases not matched to a gene: 6. The CDR3 sequence is 14 residues long. Germline V gene lookup returns CDR1 ENHRY and CDR2 SYGVKD. This chain's CDR3 is CAISGTSGRLEQYF. DNA for the CDR3: TGTGCCATCAGTGGGACTAGCGGGCGGCTAGAGCAGTACTTC.

This clone was picked up a small number of times. V usage is TRBV19 and J usage is TRBJ1-5, with D unclear. The CDR3 covers 16 residues. Trimming took off 5 bases at V and 4 bases at J, with 18 bases between the two ends. The germline gives CDR1 LNHDA, CDR2 SQIVND (reference sequence). The CDR3 sequence: CASSSKWRGLNQPQHF. The CDR3 coding sequence is TGTGCCAGTAGTTCCAAATGGAGAGGGCTTAATCAGCCCCAGCATTTT.

J is TRBJ2-2 and V is TRBV5-4; no reliable D call. Trimming removed 4 bases from V and 3 bases from J, with 7 bases in between. From germline, CDR1 is SGHNT and CDR2 YYREEE (reference sequence). The CDR3 spans 13 residues. The CDR3 DNA follows: TGTGCCAGCAGCCCTGAGGACACCGGGGAGCTGTTTTTT. Residues: CASSPEDTGELFF.

CDR3 nucleotide sequence: TGTGCCAGCAGCCCCGGGGGGCTAGAAACTGAAGCTTTCTTT. Translated: CASSPGGLETEAFF. V gene TRBV5-4 combines with J gene TRBJ1-1; D possibly corresponds to TRBD1 (6 bases). The germline CDR1 and CDR2 sequences are SGHNT and YYREEE (reference sequence). The CDR3 is made up of 14 amino acids. V lost 4 bases, J lost 5 bases, and 15 bases lay in between. Supplemented by reference TRBV5-4 and TRBJ1-1, the full variable domain reads ETGVTQSPTHLIKTRGQQVTLRCSSQSGHNTVSWYQQALGQGPQFIFQYYREEENGRGNFPPRFSGLQFPNYSSELNVNALELDDSALYLCASSPGGLETEAFFGQGTRLTVV.

The chain has TRBV5-1 and TRBJ2-4, with a tentative D call TRBD2 (6 bases). Trimming stripped 6 bases from V and 10 bases from J, with 23 bases between. Per the germline V gene, CDR1 is SGHRS and CDR2 is YFSETQ. This CDR3 spans 15 amino acids. The CDR3 region is CASTPSPGPAGIQYF. As DNA, the CDR3 is TGCGCCAGCACCCCGTCCCCGGGGCCCGCGGGGATTCAGTACTTC.

The V call is TRBV15, the J call TRBJ1-2; no firm D call. V dropped 1 base and J dropped 4 bases, with 13 bases sitting between them. This CDR3 is built from 15 residues. CDR1 and CDR2 (germline): LNHNV, YYDKDF (reference sequence). This CDR3 reads CATSRGGSVGYGYTF. The CDR3 DNA reads TGTGCCACCAGCAGAGGCGGGTCGGTCGGCTATGGCTACACCTTC.

V usage is TRBV18 and J usage is TRBJ1-1; 7 bases map to TRBD1. Germline V gene lookup returns CDR1 KGHSH and CDR2 LQKENI. The trim removed 6 bases at V and 5 bases at J, leaving 6 bases unmatched. CDR3 length: 13 residues. In DNA, the CDR3 is TGTGCCAGCTCTCCGGACAGGCAGACTGAAGCTTTCTTT. Translation gives CASSPDRQTEAFF.

The chain carries TRBV7-2 and TRBJ2-7; D possibly corresponds to TRBD2 (6 bases). Per the germline V gene, CDR1 is SGHTA and CDR2 is FQGNSA. V was clipped by 3 bases and J by 6 bases, with 12 bases between them. The CDR3 is 13 amino acids. The CDR3 sequence: CASSFSTSTEQYF. For the CDR3, the DNA is TGTGCCAGCAGCTTTTCGACTAGTACCGAGCAGTACTTC.

The CDR3 coding sequence is TGTGCCAGCAGCTTAGATACATGGCCGGCTCGAGCTTTCTTT. Amino acid sequence: CASSLDTWPARAFF. The V call is TRBV11-2, the J call TRBJ1-1; D not certain. The V gene lost 0 bases and the J gene lost 10 bases, with 15 bases spanning the gap. This CDR3 is built from 14 residues. Germline lookup yields CDR1 SGHAT and CDR2 FQNNGV.

The rearrangement links TRBV11-3 to TRBJ2-5, with no clear D. V lost 3 bases, J lost 1 base, and 6 bases lay in between. Germline assignment: CDR1 SGHNT and CDR2 YENEEA. The length of the CDR3 is 13 residues. The CDR3 DNA reads TGTGCCAGCAGCTTTTGGGGCCAAGAGACCCAGTACTTC. As protein: CASSFWGQETQYF.

The chain combines TRBV6-6 with TRBJ1-6, with TRBD1 as a possible D gene (6 bases). The CDR3 extends over 13 amino acids. V dropped 8 bases and J dropped 8 bases, with 13 bases sitting between them. Per germline, CDR1 MNHNY and CDR2 SVGAGI (reference sequence). The CDR3 loop is CASLLAGDSPLHF. In nucleotides, the CDR3 is TGTGCCAGCCTCCTGGCAGGGGATTCACCCCTCCACTTT.

The chain has TRBV6-6 and TRBJ2-7, with 9 bases that match TRBD1. The V gene end was trimmed by 9 bases and the J gene end by 0 bases; junction bases not matched to a gene: 6. CDR1 and CDR2 (germline): MNHNY, SVGAGI (reference sequence). The CDR3 extends over 14 amino acids. CDR3 sequence: CASRAGQGSYEQYF. In DNA form, the CDR3 reads TGTGCCAGTAGAGCGGGACAGGGCTCCTACGAGCAGTACTTC.

The chain combines TRBV5-1 with TRBJ1-1; D remains ambiguous. The CDR3 covers 14 residues. Trimming stripped 4 bases from V and 1 base from J, with 11 bases between. Germline V gene data show CDR1 as SGHRS and CDR2 as YFSETQ. CDR3 in amino acids: CASSAVPGNTEAFF. DNA for the CDR3: TGCGCCAGCAGCGCAGTCCCGGGGAACACTGAAGCTTTCTTT.

This sequence joins TRBV6-5 and TRBJ2-7, with D possibly matching TRBD2 (6 bases). Trimming took off 6 bases at V and 4 bases at J, with 10 bases between the two ends. CDR1 is MNHEY, CDR2 SVGAGI, per germline. The CDR3 totals 12 residues. CDR3 residues: CASSPRGYEQYF. CDR3 sequence (DNA): TGTGCCAGCAGCCCCCGGGGGTACGAGCAGTACTTC.

This sequence joins TRBV19 and TRBJ1-4; 7 bases line up with TRBD1. Germline CDR1 reads LNHDA; CDR2 reads SQIVND (reference sequence). This CDR3 region has 15 residues. V shed 7 bases, J shed 8 bases, and the junction held 13 bases outside the gene matches. CDR3 protein: CASIATGHLGEKLFF. The CDR3 DNA reads TGTGCCAGTATTGCGACAGGGCACCTCGGGGAAAAACTGTTTTTT.

J is TRBJ1-2 and V is TRBV11-3, with 9 bases identical to TRBD1. With 2 bases clipped from V and 8 bases from J, the junction kept 9 bases outside the gene matches. There are 15 residues in the CDR3. From germline, CDR1 is SGHNT and CDR2 YENEEA. The DNA for the CDR3 is TGTGCCAGCAGCTTAAGTGTAAGGACAGGGGAGGGCTACACCTTC. Translation: CASSLSVRTGEGYTF.

The gene calls are TRBV7-2 and TRBJ2-2; 14 bases are a match to TRBD2. The CDR3 extends over 18 amino acids. With 0 bases clipped from V and 4 bases from J, the junction kept 4 bases outside the gene matches. In germline, CDR1 is SGHTA, CDR2 FQGNSA. Here the CDR3 DNA reads TGTGCCAGCAGCTTAGCCCGACTAGCGGGAGGGGGCACCGGGGAGCTGTTTTTT. Translating it yields CASSLARLAGGGTGELFF.

The sample holds a few counts of this clone. This chain links TRBV2 with TRBJ1-1; D perhaps matches TRBD1 (5 bases). The CDR3 spans 12 residues. Trimming removed 8 bases from V and 1 base from J, with 8 bases in between. Germline V gives CDR1 SNHLY, CDR2 FYNNEI. DNA for the CDR3: TGTGCCAGCGGAGACAGGAACACTGAAGCTTTCTTT. It specifies CASGDRNTEAFF.

V usage is TRBV5-1 and J usage is TRBJ1-1; TRBD1 aligns across 10 bases. V dropped 0 bases and J dropped 0; count of bases not matched to a gene: 11. This CDR3 region has 19 residues. Germline-derived CDR1 and CDR2 are SGHRS and YFSETQ. DNA for the CDR3: TGCGCCAGCAGCTTGGGGGGGCCCGACAGGGGGCCCATGAACACTGAAGCTTTCTTT. Translating gives CASSLGGPDRGPMNTEAFF.

This clone appeared a few times. The V call is TRBV4-3, the J call TRBJ1-4; D possibly corresponds to TRBD1 (6 bases). CDR1 and CDR2 (germline): LGHNA, YSLEER. V was pared by 4 bases and J by 0 bases, with 18 bases between. This CDR3 is built from 18 residues. Here the CDR3 DNA reads TGCGCCAGCAGCCCTGTGCCTCGAAGGGGGGCAACTAATGAAAAACTGTTTTTT. It codes for CASSPVPRRGATNEKLFF.